This TCR beta chain was recorded in a study of blood T cell repertoires in COVID-19. About the study: From T cells, B-cell-depleted T cells, or PBMCs came the material, which was cDNA or gDNA.

The CDR3 totals 14 residues. CDR1 MNHEY and CDR2 SVGAGI come from the germline V gene. V shed 5 bases and J 3 bases; nucleotides not matched to a gene: 3. There are many counts of this clone. Here immunoSEQ multiplex PCR was the method, and the copy in TCRdb shows in-frame clones only, minus some. Of about 140,000 clones listed, about 80% are singletons. This chain connects TRBV6-5 to TRBJ1-5, with 8 nucleotides matching TRBD1. This receptor was taken from a man between 65 and 79 years old who had recovered from COVID-19. Sequenced input: peripheral blood. CDR3 residues: CASSQTGDNQPQHF. The CDR3 DNA follows: TGTGCCAGCAGTCAGACAGGGGACAATCAGCCCCAGCATTTT.